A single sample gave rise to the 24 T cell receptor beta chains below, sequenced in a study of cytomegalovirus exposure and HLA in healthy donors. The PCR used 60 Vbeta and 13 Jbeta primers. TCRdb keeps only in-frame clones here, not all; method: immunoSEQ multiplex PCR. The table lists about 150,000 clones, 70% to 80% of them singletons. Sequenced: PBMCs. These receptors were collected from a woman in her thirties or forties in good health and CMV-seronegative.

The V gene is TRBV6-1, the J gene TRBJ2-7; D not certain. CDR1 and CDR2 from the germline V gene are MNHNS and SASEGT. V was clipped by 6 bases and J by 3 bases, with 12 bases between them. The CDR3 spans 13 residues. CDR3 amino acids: CASRSSERYEQYF. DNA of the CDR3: TGTGCCAGCAGGTCCTCGGAGCGCTACGAGCAGTACTTC.

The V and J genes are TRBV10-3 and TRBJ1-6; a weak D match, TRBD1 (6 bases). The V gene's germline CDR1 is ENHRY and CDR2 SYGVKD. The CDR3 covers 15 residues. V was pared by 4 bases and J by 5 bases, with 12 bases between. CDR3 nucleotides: TGTGCCATCAGTGGACAGGAGCCCGATAATTCACCCCTCCACTTT. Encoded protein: CAISGQEPDNSPLHF.

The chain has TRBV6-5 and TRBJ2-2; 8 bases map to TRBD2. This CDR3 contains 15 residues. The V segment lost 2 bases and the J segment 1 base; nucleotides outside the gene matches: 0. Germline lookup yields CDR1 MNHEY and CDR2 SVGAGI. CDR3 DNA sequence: TGTGCCAGCAGTTACCTAGCGGGGAACACCGGGGAGCTGTTTTTT. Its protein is CASSYLAGNTGELFF.

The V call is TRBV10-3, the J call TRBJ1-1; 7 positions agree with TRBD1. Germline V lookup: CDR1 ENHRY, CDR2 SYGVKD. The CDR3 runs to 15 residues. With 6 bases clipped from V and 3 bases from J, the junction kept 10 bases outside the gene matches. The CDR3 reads CAISPLPTGDTEAFF. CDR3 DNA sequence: TGTGCCATCAGCCCTCTCCCCACAGGGGACACTGAAGCTTTCTTT.

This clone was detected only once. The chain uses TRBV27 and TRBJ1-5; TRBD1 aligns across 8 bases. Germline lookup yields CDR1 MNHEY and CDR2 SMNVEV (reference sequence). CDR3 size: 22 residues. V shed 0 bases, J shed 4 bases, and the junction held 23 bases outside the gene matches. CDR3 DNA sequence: TGTGCCAGCAGTTTATCTAGTTTTTTTGGCACAAACTCCAGGGGGCGGAATCAGCCCCAGCATTTT. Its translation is CASSLSSFFGTNSRGRNQPQHF.

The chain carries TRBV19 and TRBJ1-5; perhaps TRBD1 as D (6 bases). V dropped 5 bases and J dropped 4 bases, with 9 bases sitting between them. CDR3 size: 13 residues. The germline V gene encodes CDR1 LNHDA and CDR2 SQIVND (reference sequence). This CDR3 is CASSFQGNQPQHF. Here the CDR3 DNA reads TGTGCCAGTAGTTTTCAGGGGAATCAGCCCCAGCATTTT.

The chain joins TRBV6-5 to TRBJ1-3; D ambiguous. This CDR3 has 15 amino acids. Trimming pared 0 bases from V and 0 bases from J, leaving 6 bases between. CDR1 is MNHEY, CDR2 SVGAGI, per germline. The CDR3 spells CASSYSVRSGNTIYF. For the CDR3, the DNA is TGTGCCAGCAGTTACTCCGTGCGCTCTGGAAACACCATATATTTT.

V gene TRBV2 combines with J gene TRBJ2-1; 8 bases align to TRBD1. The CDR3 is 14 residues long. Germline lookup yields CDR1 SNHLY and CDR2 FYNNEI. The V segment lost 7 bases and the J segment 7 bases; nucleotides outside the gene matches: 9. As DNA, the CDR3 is TGTGCCAGCATGGGGCAGGGGGCCCCTAATGAGCAGTTCTTC. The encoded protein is CASMGQGAPNEQFF.

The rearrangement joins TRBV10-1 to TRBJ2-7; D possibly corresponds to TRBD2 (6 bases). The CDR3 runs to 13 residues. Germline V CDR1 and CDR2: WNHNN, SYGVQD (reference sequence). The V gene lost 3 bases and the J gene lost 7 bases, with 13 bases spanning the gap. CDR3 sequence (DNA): TGCGCCAGCAGTGAAAGAACGGGAGTAGAGCAGTACTTC. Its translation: CASSERTGVEQYF.

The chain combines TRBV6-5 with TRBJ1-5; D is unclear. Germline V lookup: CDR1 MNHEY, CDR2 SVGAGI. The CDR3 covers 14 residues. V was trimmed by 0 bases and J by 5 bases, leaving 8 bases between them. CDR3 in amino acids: CASSYSQRDQPQHF. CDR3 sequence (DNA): TGTGCCAGCAGTTACTCCCAGAGGGATCAGCCCCAGCATTTT.

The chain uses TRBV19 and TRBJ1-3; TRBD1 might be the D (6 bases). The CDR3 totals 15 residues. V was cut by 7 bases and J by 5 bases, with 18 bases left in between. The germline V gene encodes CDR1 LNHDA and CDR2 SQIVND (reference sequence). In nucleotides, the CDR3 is TGTGCCAGTACCCCGGGGGGCAGCGTCAGAAACACCATATATTTT. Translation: CASTPGGSVRNTIYF.

The CDR3 reads CASSPRTGQNTEAFF. CDR3 nucleotide sequence: TGTGCCAGCTCACCCCGGACAGGACAAAACACTGAAGCTTTCTTT. The rearrangement links TRBV18 to TRBJ1-1; 7 nucleotides align to TRBD1. Germline CDR1 KGHSH, CDR2 LQKENI. Germline trimming cut 3 bases from V and 2 bases from J; bases unmatched to any gene: 6. The CDR3 contains 15 residues.

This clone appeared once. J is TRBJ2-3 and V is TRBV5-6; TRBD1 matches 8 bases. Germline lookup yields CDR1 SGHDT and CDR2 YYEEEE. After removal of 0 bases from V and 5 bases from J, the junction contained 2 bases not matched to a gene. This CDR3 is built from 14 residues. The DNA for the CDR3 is TGTGCCAGCAGCTTGGGACAGGGGAGAGATACGCAGTATTTT. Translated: CASSLGQGRDTQYF. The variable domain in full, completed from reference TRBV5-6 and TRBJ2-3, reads DAGVTQSPTHLIKTRGQQVTLRCSPKSGHDTVSWYQQALGQGPQFIFQYYEEEERQRGNFPDRFSGHQFPNYSSELNVNALLLGDSALYLCASSLGQGRDTQYFGPGTRLTVL.

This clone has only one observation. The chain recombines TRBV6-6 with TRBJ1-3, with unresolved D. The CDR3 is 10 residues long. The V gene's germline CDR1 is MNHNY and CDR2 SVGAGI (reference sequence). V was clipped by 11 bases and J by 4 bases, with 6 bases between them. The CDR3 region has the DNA TGTGCCGCGTACGGAAACACCATATATTTT. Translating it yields CAAYGNTIYF.

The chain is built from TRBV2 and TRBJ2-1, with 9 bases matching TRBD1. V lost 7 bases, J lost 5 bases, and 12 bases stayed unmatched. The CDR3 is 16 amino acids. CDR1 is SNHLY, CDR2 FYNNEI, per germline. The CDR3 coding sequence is TGTGCCAGCACCCGGCACAGGACAGGGGCTGACAATGAGCAGTTCTTC. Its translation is CASTRHRTGADNEQFF.

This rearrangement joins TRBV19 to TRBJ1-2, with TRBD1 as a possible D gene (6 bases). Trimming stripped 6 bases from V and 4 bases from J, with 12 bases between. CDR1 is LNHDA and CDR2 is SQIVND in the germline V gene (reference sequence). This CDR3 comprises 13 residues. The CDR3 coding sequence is TGTGCCAGTAGCATGGGGGACATCTATGGCTACACCTTC. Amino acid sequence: CASSMGDIYGYTF.

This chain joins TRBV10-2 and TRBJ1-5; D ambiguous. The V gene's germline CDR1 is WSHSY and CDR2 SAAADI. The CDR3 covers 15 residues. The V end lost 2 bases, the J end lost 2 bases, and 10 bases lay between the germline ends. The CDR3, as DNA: TGCGCCAGCAGTGAGCGGGGAGTAGGCAATCAGCCCCAGCATTTT. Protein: CASSERGVGNQPQHF.

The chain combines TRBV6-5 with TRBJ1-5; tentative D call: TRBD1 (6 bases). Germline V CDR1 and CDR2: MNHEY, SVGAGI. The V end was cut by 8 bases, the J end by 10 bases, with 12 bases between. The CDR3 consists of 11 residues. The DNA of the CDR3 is TGTGCCAGCGGAATAGGGACACCCCAGCATTTT. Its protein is CASGIGTPQHF.

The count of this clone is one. CDR3: CASSLALRLTTDTQYF. CDR3 bases: TGTGCCAGCAGCTTAGCGCTGAGACTAACCACAGATACGCAGTATTTT. The chain combines TRBV7-2 with TRBJ2-3; TRBD2 might be the D (5 bases). The germline V gene has CDR1 SGHTA and CDR2 FQGNSA. CDR3 size: 16 residues. V dropped 0 bases and J dropped 2 bases, with 12 bases sitting between them.

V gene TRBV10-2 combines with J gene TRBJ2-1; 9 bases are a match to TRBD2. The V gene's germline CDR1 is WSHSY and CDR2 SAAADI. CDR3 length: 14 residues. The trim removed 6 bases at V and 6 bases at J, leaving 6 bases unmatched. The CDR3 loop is CASRVAGEANEQFF. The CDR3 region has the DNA TGCGCCAGCAGGGTAGCGGGGGAGGCCAATGAGCAGTTCTTC.

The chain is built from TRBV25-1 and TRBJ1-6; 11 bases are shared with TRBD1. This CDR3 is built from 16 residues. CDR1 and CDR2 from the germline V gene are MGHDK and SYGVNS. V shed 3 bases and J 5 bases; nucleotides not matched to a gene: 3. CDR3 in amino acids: CASSEPGQGDNSPLHF. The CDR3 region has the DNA TGTGCCAGCAGTGAGCCGGGACAGGGGGATAATTCACCCCTCCACTTT.

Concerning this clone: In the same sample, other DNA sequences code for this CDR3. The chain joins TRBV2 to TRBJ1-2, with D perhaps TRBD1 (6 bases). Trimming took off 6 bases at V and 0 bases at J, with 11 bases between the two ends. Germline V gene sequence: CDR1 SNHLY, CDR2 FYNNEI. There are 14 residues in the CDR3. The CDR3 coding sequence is TGTGCCAGCAGCCAACAGGGTCCTAACTATGGCTACACCTTC. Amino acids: CASSQQGPNYGYTF.

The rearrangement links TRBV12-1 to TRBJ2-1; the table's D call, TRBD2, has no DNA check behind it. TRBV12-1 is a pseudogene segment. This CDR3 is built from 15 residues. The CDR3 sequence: CASSPDGGGRNEQFF. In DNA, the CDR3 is TGTGCCAGCAGCCCTGATGGGGGAGGTCGCAATGAGCAGTTCTTC.

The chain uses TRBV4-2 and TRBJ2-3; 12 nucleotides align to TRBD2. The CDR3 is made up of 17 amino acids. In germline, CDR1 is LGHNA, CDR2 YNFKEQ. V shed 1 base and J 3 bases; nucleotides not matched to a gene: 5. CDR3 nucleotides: TGTGCCAGCAGCCAAGCCCTAGCGGGAGGGCCGACAGATACGCAGTATTTT. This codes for CASSQALAGGPTDTQYF.